The 22 T cell receptor beta chains below were found in one sample sequenced in a study of blood T cell repertoires in COVID-19. Only in-frame clones appear in the TCRdb table, and some are missing; sequencing was by immunoSEQ multiplex PCR. This sample carries about 440,000 clones, about nine tenths of them seen once, and the ten largest clones take over 10%. Sequenced sample: peripheral blood. These receptors came from a woman aged 50 to 65 with COVID-19, enrolled during active disease.

This clone is a singleton in its sample. V usage is TRBV6-5 and J usage is TRBJ1-2, with no clear D. In germline, CDR1 is MNHEY, CDR2 SVGAGI. The length of the CDR3 is 12 residues. V was cut by 6 bases and J by 4 bases, with 9 bases left in between. The CDR3 region has the DNA TGTGCCAGCAGACAGCGGGGCTATGGCTACACCTTC. It yields the protein CASRQRGYGYTF.

V and J are TRBV2 and TRBJ2-3, with 9 bases that match TRBD2. The CDR3 runs 17 residues. Losses at the gene ends were 4 bases for V and 2 bases for J; bases not matched to a gene: 10. Germline CDR1 and CDR2: SNHLY and FYNNEI. In nucleotides, the CDR3 is TGTGCCAGCAGTGGGCGGGGGGGCCTTCAGGACACAGATACGCAGTATTTT. This sequence encodes CASSGRGGLQDTDTQYF.

The chain has TRBV28 and TRBJ2-3; tentative D call: TRBD2 (7 bases). The CDR3 sequence is 13 residues long. Trimming removed 6 bases at V and 9 bases at J, with 16 bases between. Per germline, CDR1 MDHEN and CDR2 SYDVKM. CDR3 DNA: TGTGCCAGCAGGTTGGGGGGGCTTAGGACGCAGTATTTT. Amino acids: CASRLGGLRTQYF.

CDR3 coding DNA: TGCAGCGTTGACCTGGGGGGATTAATGAGGGATGAGCAGTTCTTC. It specifies CSVDLGGLMRDEQFF. The chain carries TRBV29-1 and TRBJ2-1; D might be TRBD2 (6 bases). V was cut by 3 bases and J by 8 bases, with 20 bases left in between. The length of the CDR3 is 15 residues. Germline CDR1 is SQVTM and CDR2 is ANQGSEA.

This chain links TRBV7-2 with TRBJ1-4; a possible D gene is TRBD1 (6 bases). Trimming removed 5 bases at V and 3 bases at J, with 16 bases between. CDR3 length: 16 residues. Germline V gene lookup returns CDR1 SGHTA and CDR2 FQGNSA. The CDR3 region is CASSERPGAPNEKLFF. CDR3 DNA: TGTGCCAGCAGCGAACGACCAGGGGCCCCTAATGAAAAACTGTTTTTT.

About this clone itself: Other nucleotide sequences from this sample produce the same CDR3. The chain is built from TRBV27 and TRBJ1-5; 8 nucleotides match TRBD1. The CDR3 has 13 residues. The germline V gene encodes CDR1 MNHEY and CDR2 SMNVEV (reference sequence). The J segment lost 7 bases and the V segment lost 5 bases, leaving 4 bases of the junction unmatched. The CDR3 region is CASSLDRGQPQHF. DNA of the CDR3: TGTGCCAGCAGTCTCGACAGGGGCCAGCCCCAGCATTTT.

The rearrangement uses TRBV6-1 and TRBJ1-6, with D perhaps TRBD1 (5 bases). The length of the CDR3 is 15 residues. In germline, CDR1 is MNHNS, CDR2 SASEGT. V was cut by 2 bases and J by 5 bases, with 10 bases left in between. The CDR3 DNA follows: TGTGCCAGCAGTGAAAACCAGGGCAATAATTCACCCCTCCACTTT. Amino acid sequence: CASSENQGNNSPLHF.

V and J are TRBV30 and TRBJ1-1; a possible D gene is TRBD1 (6 bases). Trimming removed 3 bases from V and 10 bases from J, with 21 bases in between. The CDR3 is made up of 14 amino acids. Germline V lookup: CDR1 GTSNPN, CDR2 SVGIG (reference sequence). CDR3 protein: CAWRISRVEGGAFF. Written as DNA, the CDR3 is TGTGCCTGGAGAATTTCCCGGGTCGAAGGGGGAGCTTTCTTT.

This clone was found once. The rearrangement uses TRBV2 and TRBJ2-3, with 9 nucleotides matching TRBD2. The CDR3 is 16 residues long. Germline trimming cut 1 base from V and 4 bases from J; bases unmatched to any gene: 6. The germline CDR1 and CDR2 sequences are SNHLY and FYNNEI. The chain's CDR3 is CASSEGRGGAADTQYF. In nucleotides, the CDR3 is TGTGCCAGCAGTGAAGGGCGCGGGGGGGCCGCAGATACGCAGTATTTT.

The chain joins TRBV30 to TRBJ1-2; no clear D. CDR1 and CDR2 (germline): GTSNPN, SVGIG (reference sequence). V was trimmed by 2 bases and J by 7 bases, leaving 14 bases between them. The CDR3 has 13 amino acids. DNA of the CDR3: TGTGCCTGGAGTACCCATAGACATTCTGGCTACACCTTC. Translating gives CAWSTHRHSGYTF. Looking up the rest from reference TRBV30 and TRBJ1-2 gives the full variable domain: SQTIHQWPATLVQPVGSPLSLECTVEGTSNPNLYWYRQAAGRGLQLLFYSVGIGQISSEVPQNLSASRPQDRQFILSSKKLLLSDSGFYLCAWSTHRHSGYTFGSGTRLTVV.

This sequence joins TRBV5-1 and TRBJ2-1; TRBD2 agrees at 9 bases. Germline trimming cut 6 bases from V and 8 bases from J; bases unmatched to any gene: 9. Per germline, CDR1 SGHRS and CDR2 YFSETQ. This CDR3 has 14 residues. The CDR3 protein is CASTTSGSPDEQFF. CDR3 bases: TGCGCCAGCACGACTAGCGGATCGCCGGATGAGCAGTTCTTC.

The rearrangement links TRBV15 to TRBJ1-5, with 9 nucleotides matching TRBD1. The CDR3 sequence is 18 residues long. J gave up 6 bases and V 1 base, and 13 bases lay outside the gene matches. The germline V gene has CDR1 LNHNV and CDR2 YYDKDF (reference sequence). As DNA, the CDR3 is TGTGCCACCAGCAGAGGCCTCTTCAGGGACAGGGAAGGTCAGCCCCAGCATTTT. Its translation: CATSRGLFRDREGQPQHF.

The chain links TRBV19 to TRBJ1-1, with a possible D match to TRBD1 (5 bases). The CDR3 consists of 15 residues. Germline-derived CDR1 and CDR2 are LNHDA and SQIVND (reference sequence). V shed 4 bases and J shed 4 bases, with 16 bases lying between them. CDR3 nucleotides: TGTGCCAGTAGTAATGGTGCAGGGTTAGGCACTGAAGCTTTCTTT. Translating gives CASSNGAGLGTEAFF.

A remark on this clone: One junction end disagrees with the germline gene, perhaps due to a read error. This chain uses TRBV10-3 with TRBJ2-1; D is uncertain. The CDR3 sequence is 11 residues long. Germline-derived CDR1 and CDR2 are ENHRY and SYGVKD. The CDR3 is CAISEANAQFF. The CDR3 DNA sequence: TGTGCCATCAGTGAGGCGAATGCGCAGTTCTTC.

The chain has TRBV27 and TRBJ1-2; possible D gene TRBD1, 5 bases. The CDR3 has 13 amino acids. The germline V gene has CDR1 MNHEY and CDR2 SMNVEV (reference sequence). The CDR3 protein is CVHLSSGGWGYTF. For the CDR3, the DNA is TGTGTACACCTTAGTTCCGGGGGTTGGGGCTACACCTTC.

V gene TRBV6-1 combines with J gene TRBJ1-1, with 11 bases matching TRBD1. Germline CDR1 reads MNHNS; CDR2 reads SASEGT. This CDR3 has 18 amino acids. J gave up 5 bases and V 2 bases, and 13 bases lay outside the gene matches. In DNA, the CDR3 is TGTGCCAGCAGTGAAAAGGACAGGGGGCTTATCGGCGGAACTGAAGCTTTCTTT. Translating gives CASSEKDRGLIGGTEAFF.

The CDR3 spells CASSPTSGVRYGELFF. The DNA of the CDR3 is TGTGCCAGTAGTCCCACTAGCGGGGTCCGCTACGGGGAGCTGTTTTTT. The V call is TRBV19, the J call TRBJ2-2, with TRBD2 identical over 10 bases. The CDR3 is 16 amino acids. Germline CDR1 reads LNHDA; CDR2 reads SQIVND (reference sequence). V lost 5 bases, J lost 7 bases, and 10 bases stayed unmatched.

The chain is built from TRBV5-1 and TRBJ1-6, with 12 positions matching TRBD1. Germline CDR1 is SGHRS and CDR2 is YFSETQ. This CDR3 is 16 amino acids long. V lost 4 bases and J lost 5; bases outside the gene matches: 4. CDR3: CASSRGQGADNSPLHF. CDR3 DNA: TGCGCCAGCAGCAGGGGACAGGGGGCAGATAATTCACCCCTCCACTTT.

The CDR3 DNA follows: TGTGCCAGCAGCGTAGATCCTGGTAGTTCCTATGGCTACACCTTC. Amino acids: CASSVDPGSSYGYTF. The chain carries TRBV9 and TRBJ1-2; D ambiguous. Germline V CDR1 and CDR2: SGDLS, YYNGEE. Trimming took 0 bases from V and 4 from J, leaving 13 bases between them. The CDR3 length is 15 residues.

The chain combines TRBV19 with TRBJ1-2, with D possibly matching TRBD1 (6 bases). Germline values: CDR1 LNHDA, CDR2 SQIVND (reference sequence). The CDR3 contains 15 residues. Deletions cut 3 bases from V and 6 bases from J, with 17 bases between. CDR3 region: CASSIMTGLRDGYTF. In nucleotides, the CDR3 is TGTGCCAGTAGTATCATGACAGGTCTGCGAGATGGCTACACCTTC.

This chain uses TRBV5-1 with TRBJ2-7; 7 positions match TRBD1. The germline V gene encodes CDR1 SGHRS and CDR2 YFSETQ. V shed 0 bases, J shed 1 base, and the junction held 7 bases outside the gene matches. The CDR3 covers 16 residues. The CDR3 DNA sequence: TGCGCCAGCAGCTTGGGTTCCGAGACAGGGTCCTACGAGCAGTACTTC. This encodes CASSLGSETGSYEQYF.

This clone was counted only a few times. This sequence joins TRBV6-2 or TRBV6-3 and TRBJ1-5; D gene uncertain. V shed 2 bases and J shed 3 bases, with 14 bases lying between them. This CDR3 has 16 residues. Looked up from germline, CDR1 is MNHEY and CDR2 is SVGEGT. The CDR3 DNA is TGTGCCAGCAGTTACGGAGGGTCACAGATCAATCAGCCCCAGCATTTT. Amino acids: CASSYGGSQINQPQHF.